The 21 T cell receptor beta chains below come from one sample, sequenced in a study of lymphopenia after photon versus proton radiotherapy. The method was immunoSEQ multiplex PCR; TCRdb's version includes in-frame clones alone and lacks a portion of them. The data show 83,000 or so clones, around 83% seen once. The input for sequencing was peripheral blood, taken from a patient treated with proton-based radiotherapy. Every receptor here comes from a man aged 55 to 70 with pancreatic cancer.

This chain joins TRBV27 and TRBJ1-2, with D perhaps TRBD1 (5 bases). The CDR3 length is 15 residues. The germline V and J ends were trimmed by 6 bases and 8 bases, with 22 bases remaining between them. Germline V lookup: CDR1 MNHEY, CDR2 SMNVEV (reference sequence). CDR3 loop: CASSRSGTQTAGYTF. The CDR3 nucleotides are TGTGCCAGCAGCAGGTCCGGGACGCAAACTGCGGGCTACACCTTC.

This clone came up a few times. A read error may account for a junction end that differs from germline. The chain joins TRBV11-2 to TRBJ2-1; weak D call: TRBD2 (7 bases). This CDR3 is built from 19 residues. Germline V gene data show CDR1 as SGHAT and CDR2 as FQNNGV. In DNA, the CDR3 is TGTGCCAGCACCTTAGGTGGGCTGGGAGGGGGTAAAATCTACAATGAGCAGTTCTTC. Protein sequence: CASTLGGLGGGKIYNEQFF.

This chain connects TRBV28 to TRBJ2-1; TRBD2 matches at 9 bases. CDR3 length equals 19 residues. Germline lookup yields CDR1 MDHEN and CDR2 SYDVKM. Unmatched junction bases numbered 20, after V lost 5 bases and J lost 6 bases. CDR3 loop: CASSPPSRFGTSLSNEQFF. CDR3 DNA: TGTGCCAGCAGTCCGCCATCGCGTTTCGGGACTAGCTTGAGCAATGAGCAGTTCTTC.

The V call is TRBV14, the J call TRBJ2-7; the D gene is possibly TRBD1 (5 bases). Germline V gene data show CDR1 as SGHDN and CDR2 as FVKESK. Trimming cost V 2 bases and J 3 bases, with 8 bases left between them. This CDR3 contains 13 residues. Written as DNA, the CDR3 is TGTGCCAGCAGCCAACAAACAGGCTACGAGCAGTACTTC. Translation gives CASSQQTGYEQYF. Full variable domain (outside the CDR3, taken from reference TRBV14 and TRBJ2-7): EAGVTQFPSHSVIEKGQTVTLRCDPISGHDNLYWYRRVMGKEIKFLLHFVKESKQDESGMPNNRFLAERTGGTYSTLKVQPAELEDSGVYFCASSQQTGYEQYFGPGTRLTVT.

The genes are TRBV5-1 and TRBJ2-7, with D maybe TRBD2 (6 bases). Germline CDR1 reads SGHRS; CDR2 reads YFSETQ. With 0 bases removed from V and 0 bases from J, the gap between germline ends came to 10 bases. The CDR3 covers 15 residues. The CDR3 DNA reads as TGCGCCAGCAGCTTGGCGGGGGATCCCTCCTACGAGCAGTACTTC. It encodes CASSLAGDPSYEQYF.

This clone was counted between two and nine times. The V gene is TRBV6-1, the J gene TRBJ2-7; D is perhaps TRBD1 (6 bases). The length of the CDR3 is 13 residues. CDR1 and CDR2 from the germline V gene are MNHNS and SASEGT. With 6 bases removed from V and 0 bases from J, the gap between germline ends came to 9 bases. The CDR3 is CASRDSLSYEQYF. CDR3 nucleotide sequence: TGTGCCAGCAGGGACAGTCTCTCCTACGAGCAGTACTTC.

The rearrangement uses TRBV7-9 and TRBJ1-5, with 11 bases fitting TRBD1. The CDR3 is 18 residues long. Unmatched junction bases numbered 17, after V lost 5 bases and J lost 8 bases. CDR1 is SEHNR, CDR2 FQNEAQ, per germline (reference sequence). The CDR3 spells CASSLGQGGLFSVEPQHF. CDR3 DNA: TGTGCCAGCAGCCTGGGACAGGGGGGCCTCTTCAGTGTAGAGCCCCAGCATTTT.

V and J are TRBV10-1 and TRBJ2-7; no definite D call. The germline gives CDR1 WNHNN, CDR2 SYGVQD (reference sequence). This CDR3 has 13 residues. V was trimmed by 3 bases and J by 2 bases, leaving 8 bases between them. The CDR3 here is CASSDSVAYEQYF. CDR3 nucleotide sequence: TGCGCCAGCAGTGATTCGGTTGCCTACGAGCAGTACTTC.

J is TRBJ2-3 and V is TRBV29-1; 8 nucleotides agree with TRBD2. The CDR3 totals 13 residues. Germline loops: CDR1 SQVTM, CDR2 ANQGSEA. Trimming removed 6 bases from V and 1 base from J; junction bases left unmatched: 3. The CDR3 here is CSVLTSGTDTQYF. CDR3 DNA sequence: TGCAGCGTCCTGACTAGCGGCACAGATACGCAGTATTTT.

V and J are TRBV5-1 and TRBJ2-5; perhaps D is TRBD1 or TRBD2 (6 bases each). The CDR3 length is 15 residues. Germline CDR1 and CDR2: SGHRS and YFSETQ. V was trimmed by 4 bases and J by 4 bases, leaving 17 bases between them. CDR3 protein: CASSNTGGRGETQYF. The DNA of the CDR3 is TGCGCCAGCAGCAACACCGGGGGCAGGGGAGAGACCCAGTACTTC.

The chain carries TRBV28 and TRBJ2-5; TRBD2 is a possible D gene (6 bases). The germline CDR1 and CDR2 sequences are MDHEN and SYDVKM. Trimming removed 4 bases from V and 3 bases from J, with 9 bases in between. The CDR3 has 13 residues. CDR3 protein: CASSSGLKETQYF. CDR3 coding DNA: TGTGCCAGCAGTTCGGGACTCAAAGAGACCCAGTACTTC.

CDR3 amino acids: CASSLAPGYEQYF. DNA of the CDR3: TGCGCCAGCAGCTTGGCCCCGGGATACGAGCAGTACTTC. This chain joins TRBV5-1 and TRBJ2-7, with D possibly TRBD2 on 5 matching bases. This CDR3 spans 13 amino acids. Trimming took off 0 bases at V and 4 bases at J, with 8 bases between the two ends. CDR1 is SGHRS and CDR2 is YFSETQ in the germline V gene.

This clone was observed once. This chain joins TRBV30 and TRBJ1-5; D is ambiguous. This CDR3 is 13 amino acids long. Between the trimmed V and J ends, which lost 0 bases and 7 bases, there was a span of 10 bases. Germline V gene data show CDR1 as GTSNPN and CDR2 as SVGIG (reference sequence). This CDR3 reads CAWSVRSGQPQHF. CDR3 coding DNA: TGTGCCTGGAGTGTAAGGTCCGGGCAGCCCCAGCATTTT.

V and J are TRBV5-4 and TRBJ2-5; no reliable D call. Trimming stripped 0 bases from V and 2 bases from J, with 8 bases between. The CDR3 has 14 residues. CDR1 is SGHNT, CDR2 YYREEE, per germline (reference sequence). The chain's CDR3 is CASSLAGRQETQYF. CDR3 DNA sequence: TGTGCCAGCAGCTTGGCCGGCAGACAAGAGACCCAGTACTTC.

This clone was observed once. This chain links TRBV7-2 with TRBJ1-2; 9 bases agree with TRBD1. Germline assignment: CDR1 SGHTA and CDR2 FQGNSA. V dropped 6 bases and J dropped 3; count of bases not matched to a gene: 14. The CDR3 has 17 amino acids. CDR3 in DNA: TGTGCCAGCAGGCCCACAGGGGGCTTCATGAGCGACTATGGCTACACCTTC. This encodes CASRPTGGFMSDYGYTF.

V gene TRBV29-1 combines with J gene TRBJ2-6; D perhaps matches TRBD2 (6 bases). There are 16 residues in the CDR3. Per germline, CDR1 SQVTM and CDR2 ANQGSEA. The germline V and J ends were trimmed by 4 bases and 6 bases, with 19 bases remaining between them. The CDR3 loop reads CSVVLGGIGVANVLTF. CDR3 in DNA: TGCAGCGTTGTATTGGGGGGAATAGGGGTGGCCAACGTCCTGACTTTC.

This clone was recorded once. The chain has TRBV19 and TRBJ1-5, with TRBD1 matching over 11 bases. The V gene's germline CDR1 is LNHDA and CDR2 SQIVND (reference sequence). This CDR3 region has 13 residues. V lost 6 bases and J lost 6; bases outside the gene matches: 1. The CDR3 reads CASRGQGVQPQHF. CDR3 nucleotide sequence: TGTGCCAGTAGGGGACAGGGGGTTCAGCCCCAGCATTTT.

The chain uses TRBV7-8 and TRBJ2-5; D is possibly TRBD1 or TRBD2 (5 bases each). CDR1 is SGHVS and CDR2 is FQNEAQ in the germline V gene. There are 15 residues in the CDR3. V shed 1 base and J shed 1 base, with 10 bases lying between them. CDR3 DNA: TGTGCCAGCAGCTTAGGAGGGACGGCCCAAGAGACCCAGTACTTC. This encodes CASSLGGTAQETQYF.

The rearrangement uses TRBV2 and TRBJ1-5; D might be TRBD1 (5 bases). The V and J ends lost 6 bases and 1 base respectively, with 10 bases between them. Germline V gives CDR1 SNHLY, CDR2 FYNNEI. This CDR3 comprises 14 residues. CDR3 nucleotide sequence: TGTGCCAGCAGGGCAGGGAACAGCAATCAGCCCCAGCATTTT. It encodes CASRAGNSNQPQHF.

CDR3 bases: TGTGCCACCAGCAGAGACCTCCGAAGGGCGGGCGGGGAGCTGTTTTTT. This translates into CATSRDLRRAGGELFF. The chain has TRBV15 and TRBJ2-2, with a tentative D call TRBD2 (5 bases). The V end lost 0 bases, the J end lost 7 bases, and 15 bases lay between the germline ends. CDR3 size: 16 residues. Germline CDR1 reads LNHNV; CDR2 reads YYDKDF (reference sequence).

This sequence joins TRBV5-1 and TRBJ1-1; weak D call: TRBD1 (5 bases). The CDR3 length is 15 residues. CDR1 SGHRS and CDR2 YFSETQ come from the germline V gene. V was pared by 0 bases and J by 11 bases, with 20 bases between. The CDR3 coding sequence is TGCGCCAGCAGCTTGGCCCCTGACCCGGGGACCATGGCTTTCTTT. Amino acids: CASSLAPDPGTMAFF.